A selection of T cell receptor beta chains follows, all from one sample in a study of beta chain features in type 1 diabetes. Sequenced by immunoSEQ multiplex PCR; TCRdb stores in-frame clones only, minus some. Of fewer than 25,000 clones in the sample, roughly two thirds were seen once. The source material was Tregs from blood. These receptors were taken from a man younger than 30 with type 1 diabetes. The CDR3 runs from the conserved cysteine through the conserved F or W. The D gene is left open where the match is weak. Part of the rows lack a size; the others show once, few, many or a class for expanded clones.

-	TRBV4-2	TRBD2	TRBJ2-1	CASSPRGLAGGTNEQFF	TGTGCCAGCAGCCCCAGGGGACTAGCGGGGGGGACCAATGAGCAGTTCTTC
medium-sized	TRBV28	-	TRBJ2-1	CASSRLLTPTGFLDNEQFF	TGTGCCAGCAGCCGACTGTTAACCCCGACAGGTTTTTTGGACAATGAGCAGTTCTTC
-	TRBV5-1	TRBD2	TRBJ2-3	CASRRGLAGDTDTQYF	TGCGCCAGCAGACGAGGACTAGCGGGAGACACAGATACGCAGTATTTT
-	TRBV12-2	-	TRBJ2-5	CASRSKQRLAGGRETQYF	TGTGCAAGTCGCTCCAAACAAAGACTAGCGGGGGGGCGCGAGACCCAGTACTTC
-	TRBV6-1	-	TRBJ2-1	CASSDHRPPNEQFF	TGTGCCAGCAGTGATCACAGGCCCCCCAATGAGCAGTTCTTC
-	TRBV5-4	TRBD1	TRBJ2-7	CASKKQGALGEQYF	TGTGCCAGCAAAAAACAGGGGGCCCTAGGCGAGCAGTACTTC
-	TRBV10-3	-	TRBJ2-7	CAISGTTLRGSSSYEQYF	TGTGCCATCAGTGGGACTACACTTCGAGGGAGTAGCTCCTACGAGCAGTACTTC
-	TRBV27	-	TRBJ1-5	CASSFGGGQPQHF	TGTGCCAGCAGTTTTGGCGGGGGTCAGCCCCAGCATTTT
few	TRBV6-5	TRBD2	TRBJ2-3	CASRHLAGGPSTQYF	TGTGCCAGCAGACATCTAGCGGGAGGGCCGAGTACGCAGTATTTT
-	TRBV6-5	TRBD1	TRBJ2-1	CASRGDRGPGNEQFF	TGTGCCAGCAGGGGTGACAGGGGGCCGGGGAATGAGCAGTTCTTC
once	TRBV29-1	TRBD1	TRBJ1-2	CSAGGQGAASFYGYTF	TGCAGCGCCGGAGGGCAGGGGGCCGCGAGCTTCTATGGCTACACCTTC
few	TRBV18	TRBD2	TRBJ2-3	CASSPIAGAQSTDTQYF	TGTGCCAGCTCACCGATAGCGGGGGCCCAATCCACAGATACGCAGTATTTT
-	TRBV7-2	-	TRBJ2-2	CASSLGTLNTGELFF	TGTGCCAGCAGCCTCGGGACACTGAACACCGGGGAGCTGTTTTTT
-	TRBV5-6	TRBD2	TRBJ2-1	CASIKVGGGTYNEQFF	TGTGCCAGCATCAAGGTCGGGGGGGGAACCTACAATGAGCAGTTCTTC
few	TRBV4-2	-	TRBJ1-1	CASSQDPGNRGGAFF	TGTGCCAGCAGCCAAGATCCGGGGAATAGAGGCGGAGCTTTCTTT
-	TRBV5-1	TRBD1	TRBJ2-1	CASSSVQLTGIYNEQFF	TGCGCCAGCAGCTCAGTCCAATTGACAGGGATATACAATGAGCAGTTCTTC
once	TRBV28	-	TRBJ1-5	CASSHYRGNQPQHF	TGTGCCAGCAGCCATTACAGGGGCAATCAGCCCCAGCATTTT
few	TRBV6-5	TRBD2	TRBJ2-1	CASRSSGGVGGGQFF	TGTGCCAGCAGGTCCAGCGGGGGCGTTGGGGGGGGGCAGTTCTTC
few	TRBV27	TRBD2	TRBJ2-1	CASSPRGLASYNEQFF	TGTGCCAGCAGTCCTCGAGGACTAGCGAGTTACAATGAGCAGTTCTTC
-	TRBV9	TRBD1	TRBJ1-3	CASSAGTDRNTIYF	TGTGCCAGCAGCGCAGGGACAGACAGAAACACCATATATTTT
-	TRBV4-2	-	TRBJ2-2	CASSQLAYANTGELFF	TGTGCCAGCAGCCAGCTAGCGTACGCGAACACCGGGGAGCTGTTTTTT
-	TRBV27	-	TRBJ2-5	CASKFGGVLRGETQYF	TGTGCCAGCAAGTTCGGAGGGGTGTTGAGGGGCGAGACCCAGTACTTC
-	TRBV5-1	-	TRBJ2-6	CASSLEAGNSGANVLTF	TGCGCCAGCAGCTTGGAGGCAGGGAACTCTGGGGCCAACGTCCTGACTTTC
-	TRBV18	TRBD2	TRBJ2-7	CASSPNPGLGEQYF	TGTGCCAGCTCACCAAACCCGGGACTAGGTGAGCAGTACTTC
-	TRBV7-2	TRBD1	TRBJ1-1	CASSFSGTVAGTEAFF	TGTGCCAGCAGCTTTTCCGGGACAGTTGCCGGCACTGAAGCTTTCTTT
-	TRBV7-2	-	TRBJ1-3	CASSLAAFSGNTIYF	TGTGCCAGCAGCTTAGCAGCGTTCTCTGGAAACACCATATATTTT